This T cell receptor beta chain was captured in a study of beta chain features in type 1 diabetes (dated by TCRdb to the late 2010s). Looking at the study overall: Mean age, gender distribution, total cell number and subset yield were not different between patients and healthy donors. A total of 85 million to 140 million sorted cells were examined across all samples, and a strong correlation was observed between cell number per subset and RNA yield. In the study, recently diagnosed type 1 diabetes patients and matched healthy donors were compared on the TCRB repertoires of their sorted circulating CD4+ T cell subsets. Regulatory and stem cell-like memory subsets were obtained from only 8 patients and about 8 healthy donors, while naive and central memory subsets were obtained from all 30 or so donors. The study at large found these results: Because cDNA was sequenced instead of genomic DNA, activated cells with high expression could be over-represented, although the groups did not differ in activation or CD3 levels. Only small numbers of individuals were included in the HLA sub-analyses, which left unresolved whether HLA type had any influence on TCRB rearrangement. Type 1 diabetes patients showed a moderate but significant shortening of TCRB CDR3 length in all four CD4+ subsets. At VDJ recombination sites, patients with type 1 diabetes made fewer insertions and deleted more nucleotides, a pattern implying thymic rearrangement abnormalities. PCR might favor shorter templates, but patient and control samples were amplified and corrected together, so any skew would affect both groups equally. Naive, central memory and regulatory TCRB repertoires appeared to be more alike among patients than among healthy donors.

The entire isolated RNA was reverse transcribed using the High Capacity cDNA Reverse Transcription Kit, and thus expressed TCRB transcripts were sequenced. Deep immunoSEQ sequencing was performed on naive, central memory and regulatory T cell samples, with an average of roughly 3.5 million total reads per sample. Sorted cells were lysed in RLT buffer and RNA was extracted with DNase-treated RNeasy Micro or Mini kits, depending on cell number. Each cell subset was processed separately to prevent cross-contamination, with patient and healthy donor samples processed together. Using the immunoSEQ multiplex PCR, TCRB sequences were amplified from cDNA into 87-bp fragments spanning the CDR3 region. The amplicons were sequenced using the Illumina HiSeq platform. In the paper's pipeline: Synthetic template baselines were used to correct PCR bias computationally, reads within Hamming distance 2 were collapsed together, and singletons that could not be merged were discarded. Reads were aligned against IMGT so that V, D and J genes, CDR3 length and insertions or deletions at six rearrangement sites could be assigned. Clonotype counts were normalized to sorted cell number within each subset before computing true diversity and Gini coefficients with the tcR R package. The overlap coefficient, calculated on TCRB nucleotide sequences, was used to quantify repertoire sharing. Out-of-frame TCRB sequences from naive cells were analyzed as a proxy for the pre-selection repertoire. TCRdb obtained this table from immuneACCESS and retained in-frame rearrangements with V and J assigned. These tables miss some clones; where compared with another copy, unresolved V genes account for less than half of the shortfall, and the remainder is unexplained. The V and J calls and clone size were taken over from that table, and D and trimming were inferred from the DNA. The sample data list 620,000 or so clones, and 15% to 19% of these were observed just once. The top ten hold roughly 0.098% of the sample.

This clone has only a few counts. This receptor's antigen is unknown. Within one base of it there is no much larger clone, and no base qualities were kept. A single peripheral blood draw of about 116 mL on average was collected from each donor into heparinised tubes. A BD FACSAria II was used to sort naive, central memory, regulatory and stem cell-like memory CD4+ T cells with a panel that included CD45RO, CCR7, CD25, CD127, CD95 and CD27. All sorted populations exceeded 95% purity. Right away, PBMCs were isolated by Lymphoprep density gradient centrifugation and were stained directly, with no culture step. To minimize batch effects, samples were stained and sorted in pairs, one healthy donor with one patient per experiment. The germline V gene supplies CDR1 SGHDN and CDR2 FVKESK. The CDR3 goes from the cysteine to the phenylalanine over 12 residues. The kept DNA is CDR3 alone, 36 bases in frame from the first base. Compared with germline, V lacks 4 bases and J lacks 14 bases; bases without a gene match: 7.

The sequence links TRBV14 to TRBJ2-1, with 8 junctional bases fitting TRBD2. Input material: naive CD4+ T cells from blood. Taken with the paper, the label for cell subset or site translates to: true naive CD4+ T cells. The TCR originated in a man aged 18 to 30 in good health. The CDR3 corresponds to CASSPSGTREFF. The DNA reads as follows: TGTGCCAGCAGCCCTTCCGGGACTAGGGAGTTCTTC. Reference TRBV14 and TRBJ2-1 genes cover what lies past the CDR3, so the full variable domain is EAGVTQFPSHSVIEKGQTVTLRCDPISGHDNLYWYRRVMGKEIKFLLHFVKESKQDESGMPNNRFLAERTGGTYSTLKVQPAELEDSGVYFCASSPSGTREFFGPGTRLTVL.